The entry below describes one TCR beta chain. Antigen: not known. CDR1 and CDR2 from the germline V gene are ENHRY and SYGVKD. V lost 8 bases to trimming and J lost 9 bases; unmatched junction nucleotides: 15. The CDR3 is 14 amino acids. Sequencing of cultured CD4+ T cell DNA used the Oncomine TCR Beta short-read assay. TCRdb reprocessed the PCR reads with MiXCR, giving one entry per CDR3 protein. The repertoire includes about 17,000 distinct CDR3 sequences, roughly 45% of them detected once, and approximately 7% sits in the top ten. Sample treatment: roughly nine-day PBMC culture with coronavirus spike peptide pools or control peptides (ViraFEST assay). These data come from a study of vaccination and CD4 T cells after COVID-19. Study-level information: Participants were vaccinated with two doses, given as either BNT162b2 or mRNA-1273 vaccine.

Findings of the study overall: Convalescent participants were relatively few, and none had early post-infection timepoints studied. Rising from about 20 to 38, the median of SARS-CoV-2-reactive clonotypes did not change significantly.

The clonotype was recovered from a human donor who had recovered from COVID-19. The rearrangement links TRBV10-3 to TRBJ2-5, with 7 bases identical to TRBD2. The sample was CD4+ T cells from blood, cultured in vitro, taken after SARS-CoV-2 vaccination. DNA for the CDR3: TGTGCCATCGCGGCTAGCGGCCAAGAGACGGCCCAGTACTTC. Residues: CAIAASGQETAQYF.